This T cell receptor beta chain was profiled in a study of shared clonotypes between healthy human individuals. In the study overall: Samples came from a couple of female and three male donors aged 18 to 49. Study observations and caveats: In a few donors, around 5.5% of naive CD4 clonotypes appeared in common.

The run depth of the assay was deep. Sequencing was performed with immunoSEQ multiplex PCR; in TCRdb, only in-frame clones are kept and a portion is missing. The sample yields roughly 2.1 million clones, around 93% seen once. Germline V gives CDR1 MNHEY, CDR2 SVGAGI. Trimming pared 6 bases from V and 1 base from J, leaving 9 bases between. This CDR3 has 13 residues. Naive CD8 isolation took CD45RO-negative cells positively selected for CCR7 and excluded terminally differentiated effector memory CD45RA+ cells. Turning to this clone: Its matching antigen is unknown. The sample contains more than one DNA sequence encoding this CDR3.

This rearrangement joins TRBV6-5 to TRBJ2-5; the D is unclear. The sample taken for sequencing was naive CD8+ T cells from PBMCs. This clonotype was obtained from a man between 18 and 35 years old in good health. Some clones in this sample may be carry-over from other donors' samples. CDR3 DNA sequence: TGTGCCAGCAGCCCAGCTATCCAAGAGACCCAGTACTTC. Translated, it gives CASSPAIQETQYF.